Listed below are T cell receptor beta chains from one sample, sequenced in a study of breast tumors, draining lymph nodes, adjacent tissues. TCRdb re-called the multiplex PCR reads with MiXCR, one entry per CDR3 protein. This sample carries roughly 110,000 distinct CDR3 sequences, more than 30% of them seen once, and the ten largest clones take approximately 5%. Sequencing was performed on axillary lymph node tissue. The receptor source for this set is a female donor with breast cancer. Some clones in this sample may be carry-over from other donors' samples. The CDR3 runs from the conserved cysteine through the conserved F or W. Fields, in order: D gene, J gene, V gene, clone size, CDR3 protein, CDR3 DNA. The D gene is left open where the match is weak. Size values are once, few and many counts, or a class for expanded clones, and some rows have none.

D gene: -
J gene: TRBJ1-1
V gene: TRBV15
clone size: -
CDR3 protein: CATSRPSREGSEAFF
CDR3 DNA: TGTGCCACCAGCAGACCATCCAGAGAGGGATCTGAAGCTTTCTTT

D gene: -
J gene: TRBJ2-5
V gene: TRBV9
clone size: -
CDR3 protein: CASSIYLCSVSGTRETQYF
CDR3 DNA: -

D gene: -
J gene: TRBJ2-7
V gene: TRBV24-1
clone size: many
CDR3 protein: CATSFRGAGEQYF
CDR3 DNA: TGTGCCACCAGTTTCCGGGGGGCGGGCGAGCAGTACTTC

D gene: -
J gene: TRBJ2-5
V gene: TRBV24-1
clone size: many
CDR3 protein: CATSDLGKETQYF
CDR3 DNA: TGTGCCACCAGTGATTTGGGCAAGGAGACCCAGTACTTC

D gene: -
J gene: TRBJ1-3
V gene: TRBV5-1
clone size: many
CDR3 protein: CASSLAVGVIGNTIYF
CDR3 DNA: TGCGCCAGCAGCTTGGCGGTGGGGGTCATCGGAAACACCATATATTTT

D gene: -
J gene: TRBJ1-1
V gene: TRBV5-1
clone size: few
CDR3 protein: CASSLASGQRNTEAFF
CDR3 DNA: TGCGCCAGCAGCTTGGCCTCGGGCCAGCGGAACACTGAAGCTTTCTTT

D gene: -
J gene: TRBJ1-2
V gene: TRBV28
clone size: many
CDR3 protein: CASSSPQGYTF
CDR3 DNA: TGTGCCAGCAGTTCCCCACAGGGCTACACCTTC

D gene: TRBD1
J gene: TRBJ1-2
V gene: TRBV4-3
clone size: -
CDR3 protein: CASSPGGSGQPFYGYTF
CDR3 DNA: TGCGCCAGCAGCCCTGGAGGATCGGGACAGCCCTTTTATGGCTACACCTTC

D gene: -
J gene: TRBJ1-5
V gene: TRBV7-3
clone size: many
CDR3 protein: CASSLKNQSQHF
CDR3 DNA: TGTGCCAGCAGCTTGAAAAATCAGTCCCAGCATTTT

D gene: -
J gene: TRBJ2-1
V gene: TRBV20-1
clone size: -
CDR3 protein: CSARVPPGVNEQFF
CDR3 DNA: TGCAGTGCTAGAGTTCCGCCCGGAGTTAATGAGCAGTTCTTC

D gene: TRBD1
J gene: TRBJ1-2
V gene: TRBV9
clone size: many
CDR3 protein: CASSRDRDYGYTF
CDR3 DNA: TGTGCCAGCAGCCGGGACAGGGACTATGGCTACACCTTC

D gene: TRBD2
J gene: TRBJ2-5
V gene: TRBV19
clone size: many
CDR3 protein: CASSPVLAGGETQYF
CDR3 DNA: TGTGCCAGTAGCCCGGTACTAGCGGGAGGCGAGACCCAGTACTTC

D gene: -
J gene: TRBJ2-7
V gene: TRBV30
clone size: many
CDR3 protein: CAWGGQIAYEQYF
CDR3 DNA: TGTGCCTGGGGGGGGCAGATAGCCTACGAGCAGTACTTC

D gene: -
J gene: TRBJ2-7
V gene: TRBV7-2
clone size: -
CDR3 protein: CASGQGTSSYEQYF
CDR3 DNA: TGTGCCAGCGGCCAAGGGACGAGCAGCTACGAGCAGTACTTC

D gene: TRBD2
J gene: TRBJ2-1
V gene: TRBV11-2
clone size: many
CDR3 protein: CASSFLAGGSYNEQFF
CDR3 DNA: TGTGCCAGCAGCTTCTTAGCGGGGGGGTCCTACAATGAGCAGTTCTTC

D gene: -
J gene: TRBJ2-5
V gene: TRBV5-1
clone size: many
CDR3 protein: CASSYRGGTETQYF
CDR3 DNA: TGCGCCAGCAGCTACAGGGGAGGTACGGAGACCCAGTACTTC

D gene: TRBD1
J gene: TRBJ1-5
V gene: TRBV6-5
clone size: many
CDR3 protein: CASSKDRGTFQPQHF
CDR3 DNA: TGTGCCAGCAGTAAGGACAGGGGGACTTTTCAGCCCCAGCATTTT